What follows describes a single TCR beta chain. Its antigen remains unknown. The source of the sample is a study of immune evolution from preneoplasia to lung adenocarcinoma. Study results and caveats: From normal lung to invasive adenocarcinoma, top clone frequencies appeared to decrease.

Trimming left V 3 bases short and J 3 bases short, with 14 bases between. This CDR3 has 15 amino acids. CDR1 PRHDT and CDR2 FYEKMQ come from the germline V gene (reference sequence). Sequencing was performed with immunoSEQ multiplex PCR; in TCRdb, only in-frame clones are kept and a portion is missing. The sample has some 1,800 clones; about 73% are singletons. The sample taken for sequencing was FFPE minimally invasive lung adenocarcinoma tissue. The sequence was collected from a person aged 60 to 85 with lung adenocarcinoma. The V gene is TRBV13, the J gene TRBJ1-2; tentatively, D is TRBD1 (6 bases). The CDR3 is CASSFLGGRDYGYTF. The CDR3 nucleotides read TGTGCCAGCAGCTTCCTCGGGGGGCGCGACTATGGCTACACCTTC.